Sequencing of this TCR beta chain was carried out in a study of T cells in Graves' hyperthyroidism and ophthalmopathy. Study-wide results and caveats: In the blood, most expanded thyroid clonotypes above 0.001 appeared as well.

For this clonotype: What it recognizes is unknown.

RNA transcripts provided the source from which TCR beta CDR3 regions were amplified. Carried out on the TCR CDR3, a first-round RT-PCR used the HTBI primer set. TCRdb re-called the multiplex PCR reads through MiXCR, storing one row per CDR3 protein. The data hold roughly 240,000 distinct CDR3 sequences, with roughly 17% observed a single time. Ophthalmopathy in the patients scored at least 3 on Clinical Activity Score and at least 4 on NOSPECS grade, lasting under 3 months. The CDR3 runs 12 residues. J was trimmed by 8 bases and V by 6 bases; bases with no gene match: 5. CDR1 MDHEN and CDR2 SYDVKM come from the germline V gene.

The source material was blood. The sequence was obtained from a woman under 30 with Graves' ophthalmopathy. The chain uses TRBV28 and TRBJ1-1, with TRBD1 identical over 8 bases. CDR3 sequence: CASRTDRDEAFF. The DNA of the CDR3 is TGTGCCAGCAGGACGGACAGGGACGAAGCTTTCTTT.